This T cell receptor beta chain was captured by sequencing in a study of OX40 agonist ivuxolimab in advanced cancers. A note on the overall study: Ivuxolimab was a fully human IgG2 agonistic monoclonal antibody targeting the costimulatory receptor OX40 (CD134). The paper describes the monotherapy dose-escalation part (N ≈ 49 patients) of the phase I trial of ivuxolimab. Peripheral TCRbeta sequencing aimed to test whether ivuxolimab altered TCR sequence diversity and caused clonal T-cell expansion. Of the roughly 52 dose-escalation patients, hepatocellular carcinoma was present in about 19, melanoma in roughly 15, renal cell carcinoma in 9 and head and neck cancer in 9. Intravenous ivuxolimab was administered to patients every 2 weeks at six dose levels: 0.01, 0.1, 0.3, 1.5, 3 and 10 mg/kg. In the dose-escalation cohort, 70% to 90% of patients were male, and the mean age was around 65 years with a range of roughly 20 to 80. Partial responses occurred in three dose-escalation patients, of whom one had hepatocellular carcinoma and two had cutaneous melanoma. Patients were allowed to have had prior anti-PD-1, anti-PD-L1 or anti-CTLA-4 therapy, and 30% to 40% of the dose-escalation patients had previously received checkpoint inhibitors. The paper as a whole reports these results and caveats: Low levels of normalized T-cell clonal expansion were also shown by some nonresponding patients. In the 0.1-3.0 mg/kg groups, partial responders were among the patients with the lowest normalized peripheral clonal expansion, particularly in CD8+ T cells. At doses of 0.1 to 3.0 mg/kg, clonal expansion of both CD4+ and CD8+ blood T cells was observed from baseline to week 6. The antigen specificity of the clonally expanded peripheral T cells was not determined. On average, CD8+ T cells showed more expanded clones than CD4+ T cells after ivuxolimab.

Note on this clone: Its antigen remains undetermined. No quality values exist for individual bases; no much larger clone is one base distant.

The germline V gene (reference sequence) yields LNHDA for CDR1 and SQIVND for CDR2. V is reduced by 5 bases and J by 2 bases, leaving a spacing of 5 bases between them. Including the terminal cysteine and phenylalanine, the CDR3 comprises 12 residues. The sequence is cut down to CDR3 DNA, 36 bases in frame from base 1. Patients with autoimmune disease history or receiving systemic immunosuppression were excluded from the trial. Peripheral blood for TCR sequencing was drawn from every dose cohort at baseline, at cycle 4 day 1 and at cycle 7 day 1. The samples were taken from a phase I, first-in-human, multicenter, open-label dose-escalation trial of ivuxolimab. Adults with locally advanced or metastatic melanoma, renal cell carcinoma, hepatocellular carcinoma or head and neck squamous cell carcinoma were enrolled in the trial. CD4+ and CD8+ T cells were sorted separately from peripheral blood before TCR sequencing.

Genomic DNA was isolated from the sorted cells so that the TCRbeta CDR3 region could be sequenced. The immunoSEQ Assay was used for sequencing of TCRbeta CDR3 regions. The immuneACCESS repertoire file appears here via TCRdb, limited to in-frame rearrangements. These files lack a portion of the clones; in checked studies, under half of the deficit traces to unresolved V genes, and the cause of the others is not known. This sample comprises approximately 94,000 clones, around 91% of them detected only once. The ten largest make up over 0.8% of the sample. The V and J segments used are TRBV19 and TRBJ2-3; the D gene cannot be named for sure. The material sequenced was CD4+ or CD8+ T cells sorted from blood, taken in a trial of the OX40 agonist ivuxolimab. The receptor was derived from an adult with an advanced solid tumor such as melanoma, head and neck, liver or kidney cancer. The nucleotides are TGTGCCAGTAGTGGCAACACAGATACGCAGTATTTT. Its coded protein is CASSGNTDTQYF.